Listed below are T cell receptor beta chains from one sample, sequenced in a study of OX40 agonist ivuxolimab in advanced cancers. Some clones are missing from TCRdb's copy, which holds only in-frame ones; the method was immunoSEQ multiplex PCR. The sample has fewer than 80,000 clones, approximately 84% seen once. Sequences were derived from CD4+ or CD8+ T cells sorted from blood, sampled in a trial of the OX40 agonist ivuxolimab. The receptors were sampled from an adult with an advanced solid tumor such as melanoma, head and neck, liver or kidney cancer. CDR3s include the opening cysteine and the closing phenylalanine or tryptophan. A D gene is named only where the DNA matches it firmly.

>TRBD2|TRBV7-2
CASSAGLAVDTQYF
>-|TRBV27
CASSPLYGGGSNQPQHF
>-|TRBV19
CASSRLGAVDTQYF
>-|TRBV15
CATSREYSEQFF
>-|TRBV19
CASSMGGRGRNEQFF
>TRBD2|TRBV7-4
CASSPHSGWMLPWEQFF
>TRBD1|TRBV30
CAWSVGGGGEKLFF
>-|TRBV28
CASSRVLEPQHF
>TRBD1|TRBV6-5
CASILQGTTGELFF
>-|TRBV7-2
CASSPPSTDTQYF
>TRBD2|TRBV5-1
CASSSLTSGDSYNEQFF
>TRBD1|TRBV9
CASRGDRANYGYTF
>-|TRBV4-2
CASSPAGGANQPQHF
>-|TRBV5-4
CASSLAGVGNTIYF
>TRBD2|TRBV7-2
CASSLAGALKQFF
>-|TRBV2
CASSEDSDTEAFF